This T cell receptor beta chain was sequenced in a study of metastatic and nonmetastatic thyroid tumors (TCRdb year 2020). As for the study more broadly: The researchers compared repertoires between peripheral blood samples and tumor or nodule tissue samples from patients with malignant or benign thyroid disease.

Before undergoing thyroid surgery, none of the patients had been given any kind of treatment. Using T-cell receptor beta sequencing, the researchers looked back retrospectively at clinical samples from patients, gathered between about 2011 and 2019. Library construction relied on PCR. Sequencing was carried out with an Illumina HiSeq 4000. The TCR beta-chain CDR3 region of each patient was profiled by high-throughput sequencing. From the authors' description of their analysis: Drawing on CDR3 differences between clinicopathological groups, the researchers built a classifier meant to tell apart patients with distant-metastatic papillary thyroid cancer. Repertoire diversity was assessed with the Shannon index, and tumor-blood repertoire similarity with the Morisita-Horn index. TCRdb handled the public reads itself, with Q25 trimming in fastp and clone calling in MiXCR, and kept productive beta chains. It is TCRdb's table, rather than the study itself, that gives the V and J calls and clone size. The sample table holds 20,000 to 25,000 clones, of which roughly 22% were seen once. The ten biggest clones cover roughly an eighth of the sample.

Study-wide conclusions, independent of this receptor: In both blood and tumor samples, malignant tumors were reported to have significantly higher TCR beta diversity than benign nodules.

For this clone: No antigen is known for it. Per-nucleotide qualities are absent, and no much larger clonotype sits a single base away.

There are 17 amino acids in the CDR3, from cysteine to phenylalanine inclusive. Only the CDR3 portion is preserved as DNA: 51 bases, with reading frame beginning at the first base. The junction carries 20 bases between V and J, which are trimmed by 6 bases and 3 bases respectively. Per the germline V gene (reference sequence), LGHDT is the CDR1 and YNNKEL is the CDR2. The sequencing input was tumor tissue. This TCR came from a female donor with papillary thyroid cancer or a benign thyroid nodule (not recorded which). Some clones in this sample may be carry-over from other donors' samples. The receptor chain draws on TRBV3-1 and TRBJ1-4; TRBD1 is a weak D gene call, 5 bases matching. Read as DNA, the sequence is TGTGCCAGCAGTCAGGGCCGAAGCAGTGACCCTAATGAAAAACTGTTTTTT. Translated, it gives CASSQGRSSDPNEKLFF.